The 9 T cell receptor beta chains below come from one sample, sequenced in a study of cytomegalovirus exposure and HLA in healthy donors (dated by TCRdb to about 2017). Libraries were built with the immunoSEQ multiplex PCR assay. A mixture of 60 forward primers for TCR Vbeta segments and 13 reverse primers for TCR Jbeta segments was used in the multiplex PCR. TCRdb carries this immuneACCESS record with in-frame sequences only. Its versions omit some clonotypes, under half of them owing to an unresolved V gene in the studies checked, with the rest unexplained. The sample table contains about 85,000 clones; only one count was recorded for over 50% of them. The ten most abundant clones make up 3% to 5% of the sample. Sequenced material: PBMCs. The receptors were sampled from a man between 25 and 39 years old in good health and CMV-seronegative.

A note on this clone: A junction end diverges from the germline sequence, so it may reflect a read error. This sequence joins TRBV11-2 and TRBJ2-7, with TRBD1 as a possible D gene (5 bases). CDR1 and CDR2 from the germline V gene are SGHAT and FQNNGV. The CDR3 totals 12 residues. The CDR3 DNA reads TGTGCCAGCAGCTTAGGTGGGGCACAGTCGGCCTTC. Translated, it gives CASSLGGAQSAF. The variable domain in full, completed from reference TRBV11-2 and TRBJ2-7, reads EAGVAQSPRYKIIEKRQSVAFWCNPISGHATLYWYQQILGQGPKLLIQFQNNGVVDDSQLPKDRFSAERLKGVDSTLKIQPAKLEDSAVYLCASSLGGAQSAFGPGTRLTVT.

This chain's CDR3 is CASSLREGTEAFF. The CDR3 bases are TGCGCCAGCAGCTTAAGGGAGGGCACTGAAGCTTTCTTT. The rearrangement uses TRBV5-1 and TRBJ1-1; D unclear. Germline CDR1 reads SGHRS; CDR2 reads YFSETQ. The CDR3 totals 13 residues. Trimming took 2 bases from V and 4 from J, leaving 9 bases between them.

This clone occurred a few times. V is TRBV18 and J is TRBJ2-7; no reliable D call. Germline V gene sequence: CDR1 KGHSH, CDR2 LQKENI. This CDR3 comprises 13 residues. V was trimmed by 2 bases and J by 2 bases, leaving 7 bases between them. For the CDR3, the DNA is TGTGCCAGCTCACCAGGGCCCCCCTACGAGCAGTACTTC. Translation gives CASSPGPPYEQYF. The full variable domain, rest sourced from reference TRBV18 and TRBJ2-7, is NAGVMQNPRHLVRRRGQEARLRCSPMKGHSHVYWYRQLPEEGLKFMVYLQKENIIDESGMPKERFSAEFPKEGPSILRIQQVVRGDSAAYFCASSPGPPYEQYFGPGTRLTVT.

This clone came up a few times. The V gene is TRBV7-6, the J gene TRBJ2-3; 11 bases line up with TRBD2. CDR1 is SGHVS and CDR2 is FNYEAQ in the germline V gene. Trimming cost V 4 bases and J 4 bases; bases outside gene matches: 4. CDR3 length: 15 residues. The CDR3 loop reads CASSSTSGTADTQYF. DNA of the CDR3: TGTGCCAGCAGCTCGACTAGCGGGACTGCAGATACGCAGTATTTT. Based on the CDR3 plus reference TRBV7-6 and TRBJ2-3, the full variable domain is GAGVSQSPRYKVTKRGQDVALRCDPISGHVSLYWYRQALGQGPEFLTYFNYEAQQDKSGLPNDRFSAERPEGSISTLTIQRTEQRDSAMYRCASSSTSGTADTQYFGPGTRLTVL.

This sequence joins TRBV19 and TRBJ2-6; TRBD1 matches 8 bases. CDR3 size: 16 residues. The germline V gene encodes CDR1 LNHDA and CDR2 SQIVND (reference sequence). The trim removed 8 bases at V and 0 bases at J, leaving 6 bases unmatched. DNA of the CDR3: TGTGCCAGTTCTAGGACAGGGAACTCTGGGGCCAACGTCCTGACTTTC. Residues: CASSRTGNSGANVLTF.

This clone has only a few counts. V gene TRBV30 combines with J gene TRBJ1-2; maybe TRBD1 (5 bases). V lost 1 base, J lost 3 bases, and 15 bases lay in between. Per the germline V gene, CDR1 is GTSNPN and CDR2 is SVGIG (reference sequence). The CDR3 has 15 residues. CDR3 sequence reads: CAWSEGAAGDYGYTF. In nucleotides, the CDR3 is TGTGCCTGGAGTGAAGGGGCCGCTGGCGACTATGGCTACACCTTC. The complete variable domain, with remaining parts taken from reference TRBV30 and TRBJ1-2, reads SQTIHQWPATLVQPVGSPLSLECTVEGTSNPNLYWYRQAAGRGLQLLFYSVGIGQISSEVPQNLSASRPQDRQFILSSKKLLLSDSGFYLCAWSEGAAGDYGYTFGSGTRLTVV.

This chain joins TRBV2 and TRBJ2-2, with D tentatively TRBD1 (5 bases). The germline CDR1 and CDR2 sequences are SNHLY and FYNNEI. The CDR3 has 18 amino acids. V lost 0 bases and J lost 4, with 18 bases in between. CDR3 DNA sequence: TGTGCCAGCAGTGAAGCATGGGGCTCCCTCATCTTCACCGGGGAGCTGTTTTTT. Protein: CASSEAWGSLIFTGELFF.

The V call is TRBV19, the J call TRBJ2-2; 9 positions match TRBD1. Trimming at V came to 7 bases and at J to 3 bases, leaving 9 bases not matched to a gene. This CDR3 comprises 16 residues. CDR1 and CDR2 (germline): LNHDA, SQIVND (reference sequence). Here the CDR3 DNA reads TGTGCCAGTATCCACCGGGACAGGGTGTACACCGGGGAGCTGTTTTTT. Protein sequence: CASIHRDRVYTGELFF.

The rearrangement joins TRBV11-2 to TRBJ2-3, with 9 nucleotides matching TRBD2. The CDR3 is 14 amino acids. The germline CDR1 and CDR2 sequences are SGHAT and FQNNGV. V trimming: 2 bases; J trimming: 4 bases; junction bases outside the gene matches: 1. The CDR3 DNA follows: TGTGCCAGCAGCTTAATAGCGGGGGCAGATACGCAGTATTTT. Its translation: CASSLIAGADTQYF. The full variable domain, rest sourced from reference TRBV11-2 and TRBJ2-3, is EAGVAQSPRYKIIEKRQSVAFWCNPISGHATLYWYQQILGQGPKLLIQFQNNGVVDDSQLPKDRFSAERLKGVDSTLKIQPAKLEDSAVYLCASSLIAGADTQYFGPGTRLTVL.